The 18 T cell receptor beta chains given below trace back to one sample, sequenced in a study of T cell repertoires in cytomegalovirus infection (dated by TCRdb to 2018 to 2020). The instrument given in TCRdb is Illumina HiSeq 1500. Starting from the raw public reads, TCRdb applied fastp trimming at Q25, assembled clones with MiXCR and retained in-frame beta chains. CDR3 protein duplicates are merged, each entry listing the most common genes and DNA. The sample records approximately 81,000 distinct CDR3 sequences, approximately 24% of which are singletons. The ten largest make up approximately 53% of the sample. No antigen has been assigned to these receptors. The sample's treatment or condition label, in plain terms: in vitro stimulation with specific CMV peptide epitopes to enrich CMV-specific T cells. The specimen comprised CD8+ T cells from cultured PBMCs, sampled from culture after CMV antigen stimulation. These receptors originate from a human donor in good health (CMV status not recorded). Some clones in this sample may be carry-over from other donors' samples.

CDR3 protein: CASSPTSGFYEQYF. Here the CDR3 DNA reads TGTGCCAGCAGCCCGACTAGCGGGTTCTACGAGCAGTACTTC. The chain uses TRBV3-1 and TRBJ2-7, with 10 bases identical to TRBD2. With 4 bases clipped from V and 3 bases from J, the junction kept 3 bases outside the gene matches. Germline V lookup: CDR1 LGHDT, CDR2 YNNKEL (reference sequence). The CDR3 runs 14 residues.

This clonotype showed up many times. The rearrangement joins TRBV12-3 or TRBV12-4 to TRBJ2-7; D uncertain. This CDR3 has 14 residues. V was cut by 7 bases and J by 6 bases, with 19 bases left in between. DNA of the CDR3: TGTGCCAGCATGGGCCCTTCGTTCCCCATCGAGCAGTACTTC. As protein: CASMGPSFPIEQYF.

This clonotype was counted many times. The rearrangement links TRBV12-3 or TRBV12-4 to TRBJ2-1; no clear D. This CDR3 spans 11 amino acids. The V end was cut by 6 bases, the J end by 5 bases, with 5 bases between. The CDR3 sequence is CASRKDNEQFF. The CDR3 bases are TGTGCCAGCAGGAAAGACAATGAGCAGTTCTTC.

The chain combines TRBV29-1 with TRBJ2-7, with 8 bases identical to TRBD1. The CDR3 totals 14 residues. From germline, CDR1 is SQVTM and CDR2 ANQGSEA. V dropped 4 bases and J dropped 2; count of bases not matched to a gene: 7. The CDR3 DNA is TGCAGCGTTGTAACCGGGACAGGAACCTACGAGCAGTACTTC. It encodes CSVVTGTGTYEQYF.

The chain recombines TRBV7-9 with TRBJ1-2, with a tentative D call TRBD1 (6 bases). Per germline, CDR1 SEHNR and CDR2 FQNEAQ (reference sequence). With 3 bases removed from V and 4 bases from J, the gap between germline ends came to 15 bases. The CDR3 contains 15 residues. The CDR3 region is CASSFGAGARYGYTF. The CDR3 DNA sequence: TGTGCCAGCAGCTTCGGCGCAGGGGCCCGCTATGGCTACACCTTC. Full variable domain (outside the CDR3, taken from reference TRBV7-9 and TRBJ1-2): DTGVSQNPRHKITKRGQNVTFRCDPISEHNRLYWYRQTLGQGPEFLTYFQNEAQLEKSRLLSDRFSAERPKGSFSTLEIQRTEQGDSAMYLCASSFGAGARYGYTFGSGTRLTVV.

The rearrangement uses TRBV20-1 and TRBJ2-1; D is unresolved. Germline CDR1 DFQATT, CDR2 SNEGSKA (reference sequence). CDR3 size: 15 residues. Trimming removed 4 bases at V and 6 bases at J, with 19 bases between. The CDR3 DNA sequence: TGCAGTGCTACAAGTGGCGAGGCAGAAAGCAATGAGCAGTTCTTC. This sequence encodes CSATSGEAESNEQFF.

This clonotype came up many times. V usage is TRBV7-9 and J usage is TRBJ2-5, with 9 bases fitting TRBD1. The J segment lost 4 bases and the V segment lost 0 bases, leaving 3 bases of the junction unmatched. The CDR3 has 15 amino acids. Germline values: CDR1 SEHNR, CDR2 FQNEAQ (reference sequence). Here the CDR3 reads CASSLATGGPETQYF. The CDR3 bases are TGTGCCAGCAGCTTAGCGACAGGGGGTCCAGAGACCCAGTACTTC. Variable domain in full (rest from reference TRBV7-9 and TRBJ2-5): DTGVSQNPRHKITKRGQNVTFRCDPISEHNRLYWYRQTLGQGPEFLTYFQNEAQLEKSRLLSDRFSAERPKGSFSTLEIQRTEQGDSAMYLCASSLATGGPETQYFGPGTRLLVL.

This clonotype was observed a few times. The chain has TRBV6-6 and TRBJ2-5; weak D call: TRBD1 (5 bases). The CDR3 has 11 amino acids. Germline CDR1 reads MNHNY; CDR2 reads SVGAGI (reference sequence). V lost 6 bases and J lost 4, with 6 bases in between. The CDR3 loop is CASRGVETQYF. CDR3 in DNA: TGTGCCAGCAGAGGGGTAGAGACCCAGTACTTC.

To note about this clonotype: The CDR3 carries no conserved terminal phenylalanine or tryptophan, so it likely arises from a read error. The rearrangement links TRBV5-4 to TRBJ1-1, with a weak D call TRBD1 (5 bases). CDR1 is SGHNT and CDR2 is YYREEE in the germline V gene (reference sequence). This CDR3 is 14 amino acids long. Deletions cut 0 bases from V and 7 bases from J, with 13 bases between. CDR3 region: CASSLADGGFEAFL. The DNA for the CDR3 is TGTGCCAGCAGCTTGGCTGATGGGGGATTTGAAGCTTTCCTT.

The CDR3 protein is CASRESAVIFSTDTQYF. CDR3 coding DNA: TGTGCCAGCAGGGAGAGCGCGGTGATTTTTTCCACAGATACGCAGTATTTT. The chain is built from TRBV6-2 or TRBV6-3 and TRBJ2-3, with D unresolved. This CDR3 has 17 residues. V lost 6 bases to trimming and J lost 2 bases, with 21 bases between them. The germline V gene has CDR1 MNHEY and CDR2 SVGEGT.

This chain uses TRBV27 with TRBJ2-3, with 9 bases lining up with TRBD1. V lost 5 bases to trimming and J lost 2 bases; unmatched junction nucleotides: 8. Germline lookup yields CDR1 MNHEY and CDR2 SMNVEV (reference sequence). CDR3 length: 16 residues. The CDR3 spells CASSGAGQGDTDTQYF. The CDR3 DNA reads TGTGCCAGCAGTGGAGCGGGACAGGGCGACACAGATACGCAGTATTTT.

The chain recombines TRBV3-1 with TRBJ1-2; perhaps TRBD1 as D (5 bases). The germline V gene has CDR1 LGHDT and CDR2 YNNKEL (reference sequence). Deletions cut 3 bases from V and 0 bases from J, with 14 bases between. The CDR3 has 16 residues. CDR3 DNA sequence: TGTGCCAGCAGCCAGGGGGGAAGGGGATCTAACTATGGCTACACCTTC. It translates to CASSQGGRGSNYGYTF.

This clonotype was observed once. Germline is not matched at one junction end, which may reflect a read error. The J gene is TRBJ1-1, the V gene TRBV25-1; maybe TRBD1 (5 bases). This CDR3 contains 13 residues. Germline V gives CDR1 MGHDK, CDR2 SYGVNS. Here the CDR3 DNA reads TGTGTCAGCAGCGGCAGGGTTAACACTGAAGCTTTCTTT. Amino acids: CVSSGRVNTEAFF.

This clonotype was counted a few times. CDR3 loop: CASSLVATESYEQYF. The CDR3 DNA sequence: TGTGCCAGCAGCTTAGTAGCAACGGAATCCTACGAGCAGTACTTC. The V gene is TRBV11-2, the J gene TRBJ2-7; D not certain. The V end was cut by 1 base, the J end by 1 base, with 11 bases between. The CDR3 covers 15 residues. CDR1 is SGHAT, CDR2 FQNNGV, per germline.

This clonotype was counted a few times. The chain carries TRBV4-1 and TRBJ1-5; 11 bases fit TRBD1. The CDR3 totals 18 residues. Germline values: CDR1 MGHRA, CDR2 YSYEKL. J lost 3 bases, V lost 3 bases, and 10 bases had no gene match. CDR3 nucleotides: TGCGCCAGCAGCCACGACCCCGGGACAGGGGGATTCAATCAGCCCCAGCATTTT. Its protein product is CASSHDPGTGGFNQPQHF.

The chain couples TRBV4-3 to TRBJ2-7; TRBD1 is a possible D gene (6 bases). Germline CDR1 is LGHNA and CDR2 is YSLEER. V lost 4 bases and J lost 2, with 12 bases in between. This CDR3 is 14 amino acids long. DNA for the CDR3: TGCGCCAGCAGCCTCCGGGACAACCCCTACGAGCAGTACTTC. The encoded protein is CASSLRDNPYEQYF.

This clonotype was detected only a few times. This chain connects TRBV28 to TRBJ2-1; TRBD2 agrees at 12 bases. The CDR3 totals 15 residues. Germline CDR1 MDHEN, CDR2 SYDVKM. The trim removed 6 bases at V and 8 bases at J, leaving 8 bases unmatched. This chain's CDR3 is CASRPLAGGPDEQFF. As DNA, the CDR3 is TGTGCCAGCAGGCCGCTAGCGGGGGGGCCGGATGAGCAGTTCTTC.

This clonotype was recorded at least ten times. The CDR3 sequence is CASHLISSGELFF. The CDR3 DNA reads as TGTGCCAGCCACCTTATTAGTAGCGGGGAGCTGTTTTTT. This rearrangement joins TRBV2 to TRBJ2-2; D gene uncertain. Trimming pared 8 bases from V and 7 bases from J, leaving 14 bases between. Germline V gene sequence: CDR1 SNHLY, CDR2 FYNNEI. The CDR3 covers 13 residues.